By proportion, the clone carrying this TCR delta chain is medium-sized (0.01 to 0.1%). This sample is drawn from a study of gamma-delta T cells after stem cell transplantation. TCRdb reanalyzed the RT-PCR reads using CATT. The repertoire consists of 950 to 1,500 delta-chain clones, with 1.5% to 2% occurring once and the leading ten covering roughly 51%. The CDR3 loop spans 15 amino acids. Germline V gene lookup returns CDR1 GEAIGNYY and CDR2 EKD. Trimming removed 0 bases from V and 4 bases from J; junction bases left unmatched: 7. The receptor comes from a human donor. It is not recorded whose cells these are; they may come from a transplant donor. The V gene is TRDV2, the J gene TRDJ1, with 7 bases that match TRDD3. Sequenced sample: gamma-delta T cells. This chain's CDR3 is CACDTLGVLHDKLIF. CDR3 DNA sequence: TGTGCCTGTGACACCCTGGGGGTCCTCCACGATAAACTCATCTTT.